What follows are 9 T cell receptor beta chains derived from one specimen sequenced in a study of blood T cells in healthy people across ages. Sample-barcoded 5' priming and a J-beta primer mix drove a second PCR of roughly 7 to 11 cycles. TCRdb passed the 5' RACE reads through MiXCR, listing each CDR3 protein once. The sample consists of about 1.8 million distinct CDR3 sequences, just under 50% of them appearing once. Sequencing used blood. All receptors derive from a woman in her thirties or forties in good health.

DNA for the CDR3: TGTGCCACCAGTGACCCGCGTGGCCAGCTTTTCCAAGAGACCCAGTACTTC. Amino acids: CATSDPRGQLFQETQYF. V is TRBV24-1 and J is TRBJ2-5, with D hard to call. The CDR3 extends over 17 amino acids. V was clipped by 4 bases and J by 1 base, with 18 bases between them. Germline V lookup: CDR1 KGHDR, CDR2 SFDVKD.

This clonotype was picked up a small number of times. The chain carries TRBV5-1 and TRBJ2-1, with D maybe TRBD1 (6 bases). The germline CDR1 and CDR2 sequences are SGHRS and YFSETQ. There are 15 residues in the CDR3. Deletions cut 4 bases from V and 8 bases from J, with 19 bases between. CDR3 region: CASSQAGAGGYEQFF. Written as DNA, the CDR3 is TGCGCCAGCAGCCAGGCAGGGGCCGGAGGTTATGAGCAGTTCTTC.

J is TRBJ1-5 and V is TRBV7-3; 7 nucleotides align to TRBD1. CDR3 size: 18 residues. The V and J ends lost 5 bases and 0 bases, in that order; junction bases with no gene match: 13. Germline CDR1 is SGHTA and CDR2 is FQGTGA. The CDR3 DNA sequence: TGTGCCAGCAGCCGCAGGGGGACGGCGATCTATAGCAATCAGCCCCAGCATTTT. Its protein is CASSRRGTAIYSNQPQHF.

V is TRBV6-1 and J is TRBJ1-5; D possibly corresponds to TRBD1 (5 bases). Per the germline V gene, CDR1 is MNHNS and CDR2 is SASEGT. Trimming removed 3 bases from V and 4 bases from J, with 10 bases in between. The CDR3 sequence is 14 residues long. The CDR3 region has the DNA TGTGCCAGCAGTGACGCCCAGGGAAATCAGCCCCAGCATTTT. Its protein is CASSDAQGNQPQHF.

The chain carries TRBV4-2 and TRBJ1-2; D is possibly TRBD1 (5 bases). CDR3 length: 17 residues. The V gene's germline CDR1 is LGHNA and CDR2 YNFKEQ. V lost 2 bases to trimming and J lost 8 bases, with 24 bases between them. The CDR3 DNA reads TGTGCCAGCAGCCAACTAGGGCGTTGGCAGGGTAGTGACGGCTACACCTTC. Its translation is CASSQLGRWQGSDGYTF.

This clonotype has more than one count but fewer than ten. The rearrangement uses TRBV11-2 and TRBJ2-3; D uncertain. From germline, CDR1 is SGHAT and CDR2 FQNNGV. V dropped 3 bases and J dropped 4 bases, with 8 bases sitting between them. This CDR3 is built from 13 residues. The DNA of the CDR3 is TGTGCCAGCAGCTTTATGGACCCAGATACGCAGTATTTT. Its protein is CASSFMDPDTQYF.

The rearrangement uses TRBV11-2 and TRBJ2-3; 8 bases line up with TRBD2. CDR1 SGHAT and CDR2 FQNNGV come from the germline V gene. The CDR3 loop spans 16 amino acids. With 0 bases clipped from V and 1 base from J, the junction kept 3 bases outside the gene matches. The CDR3 coding sequence is TGTGCCAGCAGCTTAGACTATAGCGGGGGCACAGATACGCAGTATTTT. Translating it yields CASSLDYSGGTDTQYF.

This clonotype turned up a few times. This chain uses TRBV29-1 with TRBJ1-2; 8 bases map to TRBD1. CDR3 length: 17 amino acids. The V gene's germline CDR1 is SQVTM and CDR2 ANQGSEA. J gave up 0 bases and V 5 bases, and 14 bases lay outside the gene matches. The CDR3 spells CSVRGRTGSEANYGYTF. The DNA for the CDR3 is TGCAGCGTTCGTGGTAGGACAGGGAGTGAGGCTAACTATGGCTACACCTTC. The full variable domain, rest sourced from reference TRBV29-1 and TRBJ1-2, is SAVISQKPSRDICQRGTSLTIQCQVDSQVTMMFWYRQQPGQSLTLIATANQGSEATYESGFVIDKFPISRPNLTFSTLTVSNMSPEDSSIYLCSVRGRTGSEANYGYTFGSGTRLTVV.

This clonotype has just a few counts. This chain joins TRBV5-1 and TRBJ2-1; D might be TRBD2 (7 bases). CDR1 and CDR2 from the germline V gene are SGHRS and YFSETQ. This CDR3 is built from 16 residues. V was clipped by 0 bases and J by 6 bases, with 16 bases between them. CDR3 loop: CASSLVSGGGFNEQFF. Here the CDR3 DNA reads TGCGCCAGCAGCTTGGTTTCGGGGGGCGGATTCAATGAGCAGTTCTTC. Combining the CDR3 with reference TRBV5-1 and TRBJ2-1 gives the whole variable domain KAGVTQTPRYLIKTRGQQVTLSCSPISGHRSVSWYQQTPGQGLQFLFEYFSETQRNKGNFPGRFSGRQFSNSRSEMNVSTLELGDSALYLCASSLVSGGGFNEQFFGPGTRLTVL.